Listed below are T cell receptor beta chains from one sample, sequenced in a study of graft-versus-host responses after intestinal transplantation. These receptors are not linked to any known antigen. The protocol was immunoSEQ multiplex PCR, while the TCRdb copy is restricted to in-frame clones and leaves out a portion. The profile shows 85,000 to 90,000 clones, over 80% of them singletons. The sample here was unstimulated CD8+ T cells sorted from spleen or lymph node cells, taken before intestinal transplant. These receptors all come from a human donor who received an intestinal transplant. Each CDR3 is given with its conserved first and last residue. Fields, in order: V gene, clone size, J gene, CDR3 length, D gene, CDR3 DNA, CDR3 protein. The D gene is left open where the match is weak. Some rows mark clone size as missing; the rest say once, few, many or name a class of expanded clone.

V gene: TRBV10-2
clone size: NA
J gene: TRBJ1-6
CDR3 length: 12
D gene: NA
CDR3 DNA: TGCGCCAGCGGGATGGGGTCTTCACCCCTCCACTTT
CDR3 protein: CASGMGSSPLHF

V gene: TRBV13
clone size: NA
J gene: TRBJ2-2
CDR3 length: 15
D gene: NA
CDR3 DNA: TGTGCCAGCAGCTTAGGCGGTCTAGGGCCCGGGGAGCTGTTTTTT
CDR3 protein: CASSLGGLGPGELFF

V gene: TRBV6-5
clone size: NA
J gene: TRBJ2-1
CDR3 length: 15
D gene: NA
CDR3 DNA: TGTGCCAGCAGTTACTCAGGCGGAGTGGGCAATGAGCAGTTCTTC
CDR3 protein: CASSYSGGVGNEQFF

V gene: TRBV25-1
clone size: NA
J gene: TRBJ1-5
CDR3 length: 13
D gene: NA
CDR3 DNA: TGTGCCAGCAGTGACCTAGGGGATCAGCCCCAGCATTTT
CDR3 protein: CASSDLGDQPQHF

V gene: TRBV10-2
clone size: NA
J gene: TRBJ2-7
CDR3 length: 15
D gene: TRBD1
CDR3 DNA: TGCGCCAGCAGTGGGGTTGGGACAGGGGCCTACGAGCAGTACTTC
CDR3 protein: CASSGVGTGAYEQYF

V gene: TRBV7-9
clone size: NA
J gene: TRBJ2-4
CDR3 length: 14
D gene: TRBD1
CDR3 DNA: TGTGCCAGCAGCCGGGACAGGGCCAAAAACATTCAGTACTTC
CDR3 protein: CASSRDRAKNIQYF

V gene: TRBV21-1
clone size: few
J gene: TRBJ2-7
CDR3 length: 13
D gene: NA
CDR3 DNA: TGTGCCAGCAGCAAAGTTCCCGGCTACGAGCAGTACTTC
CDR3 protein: CASSKVPGYEQYF

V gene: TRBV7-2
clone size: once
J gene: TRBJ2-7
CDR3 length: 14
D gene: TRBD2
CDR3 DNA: TGTGCCAGCAGCTTCGGGACTAGTGGGTACGAGCAGTACTTC
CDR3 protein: CASSFGTSGYEQYF

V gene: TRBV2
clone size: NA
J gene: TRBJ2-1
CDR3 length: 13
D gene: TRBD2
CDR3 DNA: TGTGCCAGAAAGGGACTACCACACAATGAGCAGTTCTTC
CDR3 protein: CARKGLPHNEQFF

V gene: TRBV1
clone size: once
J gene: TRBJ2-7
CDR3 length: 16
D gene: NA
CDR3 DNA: TGCACCAGCAGCCAAGCTGGGATAGCGGGGGTCTACGAGCAGTACTTC
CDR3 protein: CTSSQAGIAGVYEQYF

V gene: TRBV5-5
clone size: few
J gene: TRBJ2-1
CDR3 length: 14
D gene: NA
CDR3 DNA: TGTGCCAGCAGCTTCAGGGTAAGGGACGATGAGCAGTTCTTC
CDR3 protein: CASSFRVRDDEQFF

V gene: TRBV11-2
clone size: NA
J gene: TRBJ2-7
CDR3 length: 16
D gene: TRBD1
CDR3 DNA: TGTGCCAGCAGCCTTAGTGGACAGGGAAGGACCTACGAGCAGTACTTC
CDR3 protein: CASSLSGQGRTYEQYF

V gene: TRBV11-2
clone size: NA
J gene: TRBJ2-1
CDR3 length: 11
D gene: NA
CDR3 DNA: TGTGCCAGCAGCTTCGGCGTTGAGCAGTTCTTC
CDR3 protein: CASSFGVEQFF

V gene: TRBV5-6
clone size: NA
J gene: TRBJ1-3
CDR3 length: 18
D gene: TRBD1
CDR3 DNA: TGTGCCAGCAGCTCCATAAGGACAGGCATAAGCTCTGGAAACACCATATATTTT
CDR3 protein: CASSSIRTGISSGNTIYF

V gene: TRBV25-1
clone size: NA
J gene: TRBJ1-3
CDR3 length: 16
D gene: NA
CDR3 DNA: TGTGCCAGCAGTGCCTTGGACGGGAGCTCTGGAAACACCATATATTTT
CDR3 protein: CASSALDGSSGNTIYF

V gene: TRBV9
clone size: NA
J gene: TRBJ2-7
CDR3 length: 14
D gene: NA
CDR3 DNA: TGTGCCAGCAGCGTAGGGGGGGTATCCTACGAGCAGTACTTC
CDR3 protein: CASSVGGVSYEQYF

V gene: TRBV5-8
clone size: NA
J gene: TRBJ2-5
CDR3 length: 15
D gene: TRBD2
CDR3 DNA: TGTGCCAGCAGCTTGGGAACTAGCGTCCAAGAGACCCAGTACTTC
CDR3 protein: CASSLGTSVQETQYF

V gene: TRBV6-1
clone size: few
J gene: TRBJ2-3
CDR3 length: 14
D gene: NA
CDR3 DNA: TGTGCCAGCAAGGGGGTGCCTCACACAGATACGCAGTATTTT
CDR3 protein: CASKGVPHTDTQYF

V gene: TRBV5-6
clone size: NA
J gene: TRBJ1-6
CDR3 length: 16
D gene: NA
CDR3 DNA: TGTGCCAGCACCCTCGGCGCGGGCCCCTATAATTCACCCCTCCACTTT
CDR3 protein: CASTLGAGPYNSPLHF

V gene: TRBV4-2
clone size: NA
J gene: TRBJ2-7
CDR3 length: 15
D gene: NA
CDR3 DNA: TGTGCCAGCAGCTATCGAAGGGCAGGGATGGGGGAGCAGTACTTC
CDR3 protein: CASSYRRAGMGEQYF

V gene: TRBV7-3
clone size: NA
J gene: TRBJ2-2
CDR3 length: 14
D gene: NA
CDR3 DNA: TGTGCCAGCAGCTTAGGGCCGTACACCGGGGAGCTGTTTTTT
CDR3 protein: CASSLGPYTGELFF

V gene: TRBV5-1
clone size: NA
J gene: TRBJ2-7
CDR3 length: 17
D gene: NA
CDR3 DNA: TGCGCCAGCAGCTTGGAACCTGGTAGGGGGGACATCTACGAGCAGTACTTC
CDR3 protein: CASSLEPGRGDIYEQYF

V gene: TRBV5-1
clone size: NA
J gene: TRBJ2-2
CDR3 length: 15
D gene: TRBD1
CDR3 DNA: TGCGCCAGCAGCCCCGACAGGGTCAACACCGGGGAGCTGTTTTTT
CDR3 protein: CASSPDRVNTGELFF

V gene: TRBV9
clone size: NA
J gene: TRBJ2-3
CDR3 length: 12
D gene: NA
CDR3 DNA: TGTGCCAGCAGCCCTTTGGTAGATACGCAGTATTTT
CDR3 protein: CASSPLVDTQYF

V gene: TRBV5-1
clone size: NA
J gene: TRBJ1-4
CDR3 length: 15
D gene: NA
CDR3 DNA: TGCGCCAGCAGCGGTGCCCCGGGGGCGGGTGAAAAACTGTTTTTT
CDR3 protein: CASSGAPGAGEKLFF

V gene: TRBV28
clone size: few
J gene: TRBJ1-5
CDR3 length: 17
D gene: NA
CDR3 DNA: TGTGCCAGCAGCTTGATGGGGACTTGGGGAAGCAATCAGCCCCAGCATTTT
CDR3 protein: CASSLMGTWGSNQPQHF

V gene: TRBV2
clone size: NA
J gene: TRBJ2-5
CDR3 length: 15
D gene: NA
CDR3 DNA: TGTGCCAGCAGTGTCCTACCGGAGGTCGGGGAGACCCAGTACTTC
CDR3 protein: CASSVLPEVGETQYF

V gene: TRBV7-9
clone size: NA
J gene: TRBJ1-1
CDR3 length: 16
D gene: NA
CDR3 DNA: TGTGCCAGCAGCTCCCTACGGGGGGCGCGGAACACTGAAGCTTTCTTT
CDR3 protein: CASSSLRGARNTEAFF

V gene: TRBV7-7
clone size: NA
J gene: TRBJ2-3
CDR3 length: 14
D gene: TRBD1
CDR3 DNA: TGTGCTAGCAGCTTAGGACAGGACACAGATACGCAGTATTTT
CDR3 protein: CASSLGQDTDTQYF

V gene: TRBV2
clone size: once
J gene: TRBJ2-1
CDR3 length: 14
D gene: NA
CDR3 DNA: TGTGCCAGCAAGGGAGTCAGGCCCTACAATGAGCAGTTCTTC
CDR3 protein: CASKGVRPYNEQFF

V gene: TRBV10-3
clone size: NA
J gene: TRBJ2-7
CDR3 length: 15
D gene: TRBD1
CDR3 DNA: TGTGCCATCAGGGACCGGGACAGCAGCTCCTACGAGCAGTACTTC
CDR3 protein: CAIRDRDSSSYEQYF

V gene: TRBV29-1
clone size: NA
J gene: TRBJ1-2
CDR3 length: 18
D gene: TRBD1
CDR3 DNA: TGCAGCGTTGAATGTCAGGGGGGCGCCCGGGACCCCCGCTATGGCTACACCTTC
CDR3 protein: CSVECQGGARDPRYGYTF

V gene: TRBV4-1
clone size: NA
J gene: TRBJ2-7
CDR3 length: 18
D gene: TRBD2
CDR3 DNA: TGCGCCAGCAGCATTCGAAATCCCCTAGCGGGTCCCTCCTACGAGCAGTACTTC
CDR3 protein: CASSIRNPLAGPSYEQYF

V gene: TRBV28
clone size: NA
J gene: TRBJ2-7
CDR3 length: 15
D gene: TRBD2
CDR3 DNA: TGTGCCAGCAGTTTAAGTAGCGGGAGTTCCTACGAGCAGTACTTC
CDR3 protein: CASSLSSGSSYEQYF